The entry below gives a single T cell receptor beta chain sequence along with its context. No antigen is known for it. Measured with immunoSEQ multiplex PCR; TCRdb has only the in-frame clones, and not every one. Of about 84,000 clones in the sample, approximately 85% were seen once. The sample comes from a study of T cell responses to AZD1222 COVID-19 vaccine. Study-wide findings and caveats: Nearly half of the spike-specific TCRs reportedly recognize variant regions that carry no mutations. The donor group comprised mostly white British people and more females; the analysis possibly underestimated clonal diversity. Of the AZD1222 recipients, only five to seven were seropositive at baseline.

Between the trimmed V and J ends, which lost 1 base and 4 bases, there was a span of 16 bases. Germline V gene data show CDR1 as SGHDN and CDR2 as FVKESK. The CDR3 runs to 16 residues. The chain links TRBV14 to TRBJ2-5; D ambiguous. This receptor was identified in an adult who received the AZD1222 COVID-19 vaccine. The sequencing used peripheral blood, collected 28 days after the second AZD1222 dose. The CDR3 here is CASSQVVGGLGETQYF. Written as DNA, the CDR3 is TGTGCCAGCAGCCAAGTCGTCGGCGGCCTTGGAGAGACCCAGTACTTC.